This is a list of T cell receptor beta chains from one sample in a study of T-cell memory formation after mild COVID-19. TCRdb processed the 5' RACE reads anew with MiXCR; each CDR3 protein has one entry. The sample holds 350,000 to 400,000 distinct CDR3 sequences, approximately 21% seen once. The sequencing input was PBMCs or a T cell subset sorted from them (not recorded which). The receptors shown here come from an adult woman who had mild COVID-19 (a few samples of this study predate the infection). Cell type and time point are not known. The CDR3 runs from the conserved cysteine through the conserved F or W.

length,V,CDR3
15,TRBV29-1,CSVERASGGSAIQYF
14,TRBV20-1,CSARAGVSTDTQYF
12,TRBV30,CAWSSELDEQFF
15,TRBV6-2/TRBV6-3,CASSSVGTGGEKLFF
14,TRBV28,CASSFGDTAYEQYF
11,TRBV11-2,CASSPPGELFF
14,TRBV20-1,CSAARTGAKNIQYF
13,TRBV20-1,CSVDSGGNYGYTF
16,TRBV7-2,CASRSSAGVPGDTQYF
16,TRBV9,CASSVGLAGNYNEQFF
10,TRBV29-1,CSVSGPGYTF
14,TRBV9,CASGGPSRVETQYF
13,TRBV5-1,CASSFRDNGELFF
15,TRBV12-3/TRBV12-4,CASSFAGTAYNEQFF
16,TRBV12-3/TRBV12-4,CASSPPGGRITGELFF
14,TRBV6-6,CASSYVQGGDGYTF
10,TRBV7-9,CASEQETQYF
15,TRBV12-3/TRBV12-4,CASSLMGLAPDTQYF
15,TRBV24-1,CATRGDDGANYGYTF
13,TRBV6-2/TRBV6-3,CASSYGRFYEQYF
14,TRBV7-2,CASSRPGGNNEQFF
13,TRBV28,CASSVLPTDTQYF
13,TRBV5-5,CASSWDVANEQFF
15,TRBV15,CATSRAEQLSYEQYF
14,TRBV12-3/TRBV12-4,CASSLGQVDTEAFF
14,TRBV5-1,CASGPGGGLETQYF
16,TRBV4-2,CASSNTRADWDTEAFF
15,TRBV5-1,CASSFSAGRYNEQFF
17,TRBV27,CASSFRARSSYNSPLHF
16,TRBV15,CATSRDGWGGQETQYF
15,TRBV2,CASSERAGNTGELFF
15,TRBV29-1,CSLGGARVGNQPQHF
16,TRBV6-2/TRBV6-3,CASSGFSPSGYNEQFF
13,TRBV5-4,CASSLEGLETQYF
16,TRBV4-1,CASSQEGRVNAYGYTF
16,TRBV10-3,CAISESMGRDEETQYF
12,TRBV4-2,CASSQVSYEQFF
16,TRBV15,CATSRGTGTGTYEQYF
11,TRBV29-1,CSVEQVDTQYF
15,TRBV18,CASSPESVSADTQYF
16,TRBV6-5,CASSYPPPIDRPPQYF
14,TRBV9,CASSQTGVNTEAFF
15,TRBV5-6,CASSRDRARTDTQYF
14,TRBV9,CASSVEGATGELFF
15,TRBV4-3,CASSQERTITDTQYF
17,TRBV9,CASSASCFGGQVDEQFF
15,TRBV5-5,CASSPDQGPPDTQYF
13,TRBV29-1,CSVRPGQGRQAFF
14,TRBV5-1,CASSLGTGRDEQFF
15,TRBV6-1,CASSVGGGGTDTQYF
12,TRBV5-1,CASSLNRDEAFF
16,TRBV7-2,CASSIRRTGFVDTQYF
15,TRBV4-1,CASSQAGTANTEAFF
9,TRBV27,CASGWPQHF
14,TRBV6-5,CASSYWRQTLEQYF